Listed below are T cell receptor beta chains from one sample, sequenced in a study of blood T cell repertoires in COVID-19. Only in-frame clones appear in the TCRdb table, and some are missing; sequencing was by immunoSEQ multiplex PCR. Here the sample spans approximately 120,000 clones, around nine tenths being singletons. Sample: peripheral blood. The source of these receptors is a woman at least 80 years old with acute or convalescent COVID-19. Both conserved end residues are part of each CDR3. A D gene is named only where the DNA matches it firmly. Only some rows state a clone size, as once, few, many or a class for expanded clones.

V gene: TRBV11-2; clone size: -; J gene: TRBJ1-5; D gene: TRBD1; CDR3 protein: CASSFGQGREPQHF; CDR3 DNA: TGTGCCAGCAGCTTTGGACAGGGTCGTGAGCCCCAGCATTTT
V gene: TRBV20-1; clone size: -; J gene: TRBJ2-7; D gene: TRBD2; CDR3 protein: CSASQGGRSYEQYF; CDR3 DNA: TGCAGTGCTAGTCAGGGAGGGCGGTCCTACGAGCAGTACTTC
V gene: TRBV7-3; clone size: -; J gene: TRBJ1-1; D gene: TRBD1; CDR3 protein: CASSYLQGVNTEAFF; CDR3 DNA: TGTGCCAGCAGCTACCTCCAGGGGGTGAACACTGAAGCTTTCTTT
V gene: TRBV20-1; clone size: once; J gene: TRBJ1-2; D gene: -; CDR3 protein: CSARGGGYTF; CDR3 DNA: TGCAGTGCTAGGGGGGGTGGCTACACCTTC
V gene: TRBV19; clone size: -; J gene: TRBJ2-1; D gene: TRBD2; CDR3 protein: CASSPKAGYSHEQFF; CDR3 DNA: TGTGCCAGTAGTCCCAAAGCGGGGTATTCCCATGAGCAGTTCTTC
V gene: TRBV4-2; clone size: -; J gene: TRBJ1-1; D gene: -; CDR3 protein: CASSQDSGSPEAFF; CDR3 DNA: TGTGCCAGCAGCCAAGATTCAGGGTCCCCTGAAGCTTTCTTT
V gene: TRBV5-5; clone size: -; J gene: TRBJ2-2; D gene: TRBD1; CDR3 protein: CASSLGTGINTGELFF; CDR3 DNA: TGTGCCAGCAGCCTAGGGACAGGGATCAACACCGGGGAGCTGTTTTTT
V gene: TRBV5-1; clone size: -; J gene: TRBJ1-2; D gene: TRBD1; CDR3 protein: CASSSGQGFGYTF; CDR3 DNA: TGCGCCAGCAGCTCGGGACAGGGTTTTGGCTACACCTTC
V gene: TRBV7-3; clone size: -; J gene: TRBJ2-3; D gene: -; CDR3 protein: CASSSTYGDTQYF; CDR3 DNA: TGTGCCAGCAGCTCCACATATGGAGATACGCAGTATTTT
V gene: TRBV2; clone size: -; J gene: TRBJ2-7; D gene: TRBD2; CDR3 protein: CASSPSGRLGSYEQYF; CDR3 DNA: TGTGCCAGCTCTCCTAGCGGGAGGCTTGGATCCTACGAGCAGTACTTC
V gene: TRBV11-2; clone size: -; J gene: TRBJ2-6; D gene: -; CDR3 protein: CASRSWTASSGANVLTF; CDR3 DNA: TGTGCCAGCAGGTCGTGGACAGCTAGCTCTGGGGCCAACGTCCTGACTTTC
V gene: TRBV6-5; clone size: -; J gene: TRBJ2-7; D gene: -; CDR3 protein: CASNLPGQGGEQYF; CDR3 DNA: TGTGCCAGCAACCTACCGGGCCAAGGAGGGGAGCAGTACTTC
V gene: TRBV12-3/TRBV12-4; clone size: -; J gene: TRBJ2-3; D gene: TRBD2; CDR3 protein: CASRLAPDTQYF; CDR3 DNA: TGTGCCAGCAGACTAGCGCCAGATACGCAGTATTTT
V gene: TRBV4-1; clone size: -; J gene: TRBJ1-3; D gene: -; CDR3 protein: CASSQDPGHRLQTVSGNTIYF; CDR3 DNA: TGCGCCAGCAGCCAAGATCCAGGACATCGACTCCAAACCGTCTCTGGAAACACCATATATTTT
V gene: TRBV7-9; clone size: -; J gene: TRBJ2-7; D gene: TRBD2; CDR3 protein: CASSLAGGSSYEQYF; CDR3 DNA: TGTGCCAGCAGCTTAGCGGGCGGGAGCTCCTACGAGCAGTACTTC
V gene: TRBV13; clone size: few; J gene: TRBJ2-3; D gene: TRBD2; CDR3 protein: CASSLSLAGGTDTQYF; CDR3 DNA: TGTGCCAGCAGCTTAAGTCTAGCGGGAGGCACAGATACGCAGTATTTT
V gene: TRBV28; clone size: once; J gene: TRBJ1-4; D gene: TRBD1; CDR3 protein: CASSSPGQGASEKLFF; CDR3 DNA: TGTGCCAGCAGTTCCCCGGGACAGGGGGCGTCTGAAAAACTGTTTTTT
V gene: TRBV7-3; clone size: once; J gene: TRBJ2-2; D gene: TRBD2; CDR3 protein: CASSQRASGIGELFF; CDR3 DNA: TGTGCCAGCAGCCAAAGGGCTAGCGGGATCGGGGAGCTGTTTTTT
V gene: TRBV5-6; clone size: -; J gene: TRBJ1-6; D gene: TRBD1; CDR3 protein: CASSQGQGGVHSPLHF; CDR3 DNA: TGTGCCAGCAGCCAGGGACAGGGAGGAGTCCATTCACCCCTCCACTTT
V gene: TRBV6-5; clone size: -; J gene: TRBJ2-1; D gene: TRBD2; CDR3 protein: CASRKAGVVGDEQFF; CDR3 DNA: TGTGCCAGCAGGAAAGCGGGAGTCGTCGGAGATGAGCAGTTCTTC
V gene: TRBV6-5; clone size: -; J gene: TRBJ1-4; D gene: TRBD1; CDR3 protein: CASSSIAAGQVEKLFF; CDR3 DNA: TGTGCCAGCAGTTCCATTGCCGCCGGACAGGTCGAAAAACTGTTTTTT
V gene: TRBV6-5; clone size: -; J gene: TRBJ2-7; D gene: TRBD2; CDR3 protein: CASSYWLAGGRIEQYF; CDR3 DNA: TGTGCCAGCAGTTACTGGCTAGCGGGAGGTAGGATCGAGCAGTACTTC
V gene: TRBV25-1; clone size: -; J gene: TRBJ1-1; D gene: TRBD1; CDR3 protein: CASSTLWTGGNTEAFF; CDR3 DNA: TGTGCCAGCAGTACTCTCTGGACAGGGGGTAACACTGAAGCTTTCTTT
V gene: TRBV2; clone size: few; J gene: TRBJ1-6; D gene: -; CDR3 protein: CATKRISQGNSPLHF; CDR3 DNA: TGTGCCACCAAACGTATTAGTCAGGGGAATTCACCCCTCCACTTT
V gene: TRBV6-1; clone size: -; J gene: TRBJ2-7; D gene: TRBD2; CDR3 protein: CASSDPGGPTYEQYF; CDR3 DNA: TGTGCCAGCAGTGATCCGGGGGGTCCTACCTACGAGCAGTACTTC
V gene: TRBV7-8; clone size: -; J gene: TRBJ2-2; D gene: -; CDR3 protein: CASSLAESGVGTGELFF; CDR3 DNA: TGTGCCAGCAGCTTAGCCGAATCGGGGGTCGGCACCGGGGAGCTGTTTTTT
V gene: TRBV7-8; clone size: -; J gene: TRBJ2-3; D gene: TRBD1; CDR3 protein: CASSLGFQGATDTQYF; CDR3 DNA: TGTGCCAGCAGCTTAGGATTCCAGGGGGCTACAGATACGCAGTATTTT
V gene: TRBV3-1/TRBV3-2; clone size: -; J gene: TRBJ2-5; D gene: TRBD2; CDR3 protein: CASSHYLAGLQETQYF; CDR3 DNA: TGTGCCAGCAGCCATTATCTAGCGGGGCTCCAAGAGACCCAGTACTTC
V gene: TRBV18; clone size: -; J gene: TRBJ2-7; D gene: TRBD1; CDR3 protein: CASSPGTGISYEQYF; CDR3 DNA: TGTGCCAGCTCACCAGGGACAGGGATATCCTACGAGCAGTACTTC
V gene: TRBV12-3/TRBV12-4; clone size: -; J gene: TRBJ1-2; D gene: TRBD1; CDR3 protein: CASSLAGGYGYTF; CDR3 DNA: TGTGCCAGCAGTTTGGCAGGGGGTTATGGCTACACCTTC
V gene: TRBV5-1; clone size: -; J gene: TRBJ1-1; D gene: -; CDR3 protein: CASTAGGIMNTEAFF; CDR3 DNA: TGCGCCAGCACCGCTGGGGGGATCATGAACACTGAAGCTTTCTTT
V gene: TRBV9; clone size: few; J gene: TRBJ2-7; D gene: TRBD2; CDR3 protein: CASSSRERGGLYF; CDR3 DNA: TGTGCCAGCAGCTCCCGGGAGCGGGGGGGATTGTACTTC
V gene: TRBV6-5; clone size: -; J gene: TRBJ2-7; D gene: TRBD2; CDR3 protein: CASSITGTSGDEQYF; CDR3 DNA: TGTGCCAGCAGTATTACCGGGACTAGTGGCGACGAGCAGTACTTC
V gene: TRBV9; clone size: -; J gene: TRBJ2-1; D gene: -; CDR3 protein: CASSVGLRSETPSNEQFF; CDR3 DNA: TGTGCCAGCAGCGTAGGCCTCCGGTCCGAAACCCCAAGCAATGAGCAGTTCTTC
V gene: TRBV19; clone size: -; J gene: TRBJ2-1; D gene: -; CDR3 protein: CASSLHTSYEQFF; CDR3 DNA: TGTGCCAGTAGTCTCCATACATCTTATGAGCAGTTCTTC
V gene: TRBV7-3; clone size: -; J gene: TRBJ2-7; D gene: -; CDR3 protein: CASSLGGLGPYEQYF; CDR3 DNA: TGTGCCAGCAGCTTAGGGGGCTTGGGGCCCTACGAGCAGTACTTC
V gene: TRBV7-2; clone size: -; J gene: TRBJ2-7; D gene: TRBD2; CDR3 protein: CASSLRAGGLYEQYF; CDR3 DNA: TGTGCCAGCAGCTTACGTGCGGGGGGACTCTACGAGCAGTACTTC
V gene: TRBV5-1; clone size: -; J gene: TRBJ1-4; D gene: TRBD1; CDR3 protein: CASSGGQGNEKLFF; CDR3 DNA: TGCGCCAGCAGCGGGGGACAGGGCAATGAAAAACTGTTTTTT
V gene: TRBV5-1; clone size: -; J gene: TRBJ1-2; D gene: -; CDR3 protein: CASSRGEPYGYTF; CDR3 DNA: TGCGCCAGCAGTCGGGGGGAGCCCTATGGCTACACCTTC
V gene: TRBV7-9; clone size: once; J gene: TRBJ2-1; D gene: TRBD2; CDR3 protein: CASSLVSQREMDEQFF; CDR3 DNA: TGTGCCAGCAGCTTAGTTTCCCAGCGGGAGATGGATGAGCAGTTCTTC
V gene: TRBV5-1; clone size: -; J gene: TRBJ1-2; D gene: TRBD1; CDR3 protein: CASSLSQGGYGYTF; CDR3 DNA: TGCGCCAGCAGCTTGTCACAGGGGGGCTATGGCTACACCTTC
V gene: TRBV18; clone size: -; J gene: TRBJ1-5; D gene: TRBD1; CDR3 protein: CASSPTTGGNQPQHF; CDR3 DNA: TGTGCCAGCTCACCAACGACAGGGGGCAATCAGCCCCAGCATTTT
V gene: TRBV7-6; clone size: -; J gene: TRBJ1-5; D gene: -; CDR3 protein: CASSLGQAKGDQPQHF; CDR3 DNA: TGTGCCAGCAGCTTAGGTCAGGCGAAGGGGGATCAGCCCCAGCATTTT
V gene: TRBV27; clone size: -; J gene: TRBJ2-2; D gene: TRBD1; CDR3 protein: CASSDRGLATGELFF; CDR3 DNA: TGTGCCAGCAGTGACAGGGGACTGGCCACCGGGGAGCTGTTTTTT
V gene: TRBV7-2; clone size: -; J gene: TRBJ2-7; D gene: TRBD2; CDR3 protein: CASSPSGASGRSEQYF; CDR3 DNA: TGTGCCAGCAGCCCCAGTGGAGCGAGCGGGAGGAGCGAGCAGTACTTC
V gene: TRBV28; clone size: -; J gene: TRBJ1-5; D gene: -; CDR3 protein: CASSTRSGQPQHF; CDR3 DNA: TGTGCCAGCAGCACTCGATCGGGTCAGCCCCAGCATTTT
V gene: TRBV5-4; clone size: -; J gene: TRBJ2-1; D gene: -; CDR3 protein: CASKTGGLSYNEQFF; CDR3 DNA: TGTGCCAGCAAGACCGGGGGTCTATCCTACAATGAGCAGTTCTTC
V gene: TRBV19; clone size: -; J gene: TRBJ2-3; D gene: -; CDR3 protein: CASRELKTDTQYF; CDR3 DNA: TGTGCCAGTAGGGAGTTGAAAACAGATACGCAGTATTTT
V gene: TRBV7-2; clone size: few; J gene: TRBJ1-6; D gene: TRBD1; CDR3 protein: CASRESGGRSPLHF; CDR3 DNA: TGTGCCAGCAGAGAATCAGGGGGCCGATCACCCCTCCACTTT
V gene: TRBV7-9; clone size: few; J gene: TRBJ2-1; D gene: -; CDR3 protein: CASSLPRLGDEQFF; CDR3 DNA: TGTGCCAGCAGCTTACCGCGACTCGGGGATGAGCAGTTCTTC
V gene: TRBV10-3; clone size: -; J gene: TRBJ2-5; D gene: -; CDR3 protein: CAINSGGGETQYF; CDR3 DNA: TGTGCCATCAATTCCGGGGGAGGAGAGACCCAGTACTTC
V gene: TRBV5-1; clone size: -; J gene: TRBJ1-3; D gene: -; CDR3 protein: CASSPTENRAGNTIYF; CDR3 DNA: TGCGCCAGCAGCCCTACTGAAAACAGAGCTGGAAACACCATATATTTT
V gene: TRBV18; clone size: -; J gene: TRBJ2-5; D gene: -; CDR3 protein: CASSPGPRETQYF; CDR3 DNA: TGTGCCAGCTCACCAGGCCCTCGAGAGACCCAGTACTTC
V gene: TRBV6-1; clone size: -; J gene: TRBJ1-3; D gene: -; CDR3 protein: CASSEVGLSGNTIYF; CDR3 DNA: TGTGCCAGCAGTGAAGTGGGGCTCTCTGGAAACACCATATATTTT
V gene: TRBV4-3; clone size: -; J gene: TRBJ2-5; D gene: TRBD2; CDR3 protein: CASSQETSGGPHGETQYF; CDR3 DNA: TGCGCCAGCAGCCAGGAAACTAGCGGGGGACCTCACGGGGAGACCCAGTACTTC
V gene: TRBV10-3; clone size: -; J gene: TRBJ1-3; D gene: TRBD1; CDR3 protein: CAIRGQGGAGNTIYF; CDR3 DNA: TGTGCCATCAGGGGACAGGGAGGCGCTGGAAACACCATATATTTT
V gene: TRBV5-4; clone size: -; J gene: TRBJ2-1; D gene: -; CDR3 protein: CASSLAGAPIYNEQFF; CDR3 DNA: TGTGCCAGCAGCTTGGCCGGTGCACCTATCTACAATGAGCAGTTCTTC